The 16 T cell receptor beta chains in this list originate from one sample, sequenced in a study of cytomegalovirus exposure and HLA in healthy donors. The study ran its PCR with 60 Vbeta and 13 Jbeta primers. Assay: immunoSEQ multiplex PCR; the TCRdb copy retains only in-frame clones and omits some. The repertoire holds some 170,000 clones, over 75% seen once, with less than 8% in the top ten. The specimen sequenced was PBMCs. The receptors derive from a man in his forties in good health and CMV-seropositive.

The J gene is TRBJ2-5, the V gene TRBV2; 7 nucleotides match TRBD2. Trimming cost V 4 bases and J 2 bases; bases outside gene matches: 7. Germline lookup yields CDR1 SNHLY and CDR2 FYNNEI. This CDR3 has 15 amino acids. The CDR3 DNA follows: TGTGCCAGCAGTGGCCTGGAGGGAGGGCAAGAGACCCAGTACTTC. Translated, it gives CASSGLEGGQETQYF.

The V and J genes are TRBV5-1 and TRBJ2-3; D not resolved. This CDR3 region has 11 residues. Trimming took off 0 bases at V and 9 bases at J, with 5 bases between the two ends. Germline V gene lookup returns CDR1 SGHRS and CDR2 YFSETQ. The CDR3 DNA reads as TGCGCCAGCAGCTTGGACGGGACGCAGTATTTT. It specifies CASSLDGTQYF.

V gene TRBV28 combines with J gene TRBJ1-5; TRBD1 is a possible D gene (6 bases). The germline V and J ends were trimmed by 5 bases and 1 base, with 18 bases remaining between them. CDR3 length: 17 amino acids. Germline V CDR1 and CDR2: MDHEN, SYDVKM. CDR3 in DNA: TGTGCCAGCAGTGGGGGGGGCTCGGTCGGAAGCAATCAGCCCCAGCATTTT. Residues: CASSGGGSVGSNQPQHF.

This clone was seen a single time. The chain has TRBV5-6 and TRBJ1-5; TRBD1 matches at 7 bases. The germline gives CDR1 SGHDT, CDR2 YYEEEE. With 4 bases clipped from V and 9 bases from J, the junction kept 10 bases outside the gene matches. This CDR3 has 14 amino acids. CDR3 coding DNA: TGTGCCAGCAGCGAAGGGACAGTTCTATCGCCCCAGCATTTT. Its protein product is CASSEGTVLSPQHF.

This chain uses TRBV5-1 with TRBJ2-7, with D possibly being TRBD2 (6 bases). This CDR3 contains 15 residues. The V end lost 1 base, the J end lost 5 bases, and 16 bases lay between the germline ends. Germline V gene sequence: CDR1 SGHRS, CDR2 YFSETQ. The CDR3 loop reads CASSLQVAGSHEQYF. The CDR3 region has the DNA TGCGCCAGCAGCTTGCAAGTGGCGGGGAGCCACGAGCAGTACTTC.

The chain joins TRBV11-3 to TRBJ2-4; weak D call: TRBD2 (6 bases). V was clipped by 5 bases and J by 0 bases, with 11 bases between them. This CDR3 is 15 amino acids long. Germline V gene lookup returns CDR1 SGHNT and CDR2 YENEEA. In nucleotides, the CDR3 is TGTGCCAGCAGCGACCAAGCGGGAGCCAAAAACATTCAGTACTTC. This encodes CASSDQAGAKNIQYF.

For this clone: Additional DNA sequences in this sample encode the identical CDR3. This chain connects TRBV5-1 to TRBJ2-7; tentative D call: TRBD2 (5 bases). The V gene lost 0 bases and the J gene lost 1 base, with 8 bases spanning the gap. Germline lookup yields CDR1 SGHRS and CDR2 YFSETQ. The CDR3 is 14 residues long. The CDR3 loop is CASSLDSGSYEQYF. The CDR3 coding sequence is TGCGCCAGCAGCTTGGATTCGGGATCCTACGAGCAGTACTTC.

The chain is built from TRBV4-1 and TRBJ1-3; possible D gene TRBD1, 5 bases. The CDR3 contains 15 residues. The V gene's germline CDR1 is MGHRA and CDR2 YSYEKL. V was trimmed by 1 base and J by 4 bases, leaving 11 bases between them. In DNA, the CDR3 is TGCGCCAGCAGCCAAGCCGGGGGTGAGGGAAACACCATATATTTT. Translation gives CASSQAGGEGNTIYF.

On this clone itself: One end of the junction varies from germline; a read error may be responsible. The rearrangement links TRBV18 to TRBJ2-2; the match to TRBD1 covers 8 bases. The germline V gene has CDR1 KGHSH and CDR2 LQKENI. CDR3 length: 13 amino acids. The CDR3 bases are TGTGCCAGCACACCCGGACAGGGCGGGGAGCTGTTTTTT. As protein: CASTPGQGGELFF.

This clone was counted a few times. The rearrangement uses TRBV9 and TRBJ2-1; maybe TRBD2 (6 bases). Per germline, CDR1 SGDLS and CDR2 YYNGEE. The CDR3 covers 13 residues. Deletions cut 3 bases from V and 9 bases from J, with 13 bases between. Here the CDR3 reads CASSASGLGEQFF. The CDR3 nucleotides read TGTGCCAGCAGCGCTTCGGGACTGGGTGAGCAGTTCTTC.

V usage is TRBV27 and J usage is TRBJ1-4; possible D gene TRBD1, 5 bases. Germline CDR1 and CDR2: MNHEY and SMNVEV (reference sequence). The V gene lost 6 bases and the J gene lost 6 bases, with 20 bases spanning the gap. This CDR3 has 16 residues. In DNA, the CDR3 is TGTGCCAGCAGCCCTCACGTAGGGCAGGGCGATGAAAAACTGTTTTTT. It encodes CASSPHVGQGDEKLFF.

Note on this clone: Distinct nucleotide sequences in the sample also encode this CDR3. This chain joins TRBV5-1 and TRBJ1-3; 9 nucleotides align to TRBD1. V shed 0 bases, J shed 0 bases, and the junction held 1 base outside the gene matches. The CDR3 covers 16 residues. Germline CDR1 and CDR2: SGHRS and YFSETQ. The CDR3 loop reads CASSLETGGSGNTIYF. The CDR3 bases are TGCGCCAGCAGCTTGGAGACAGGGGGCTCTGGAAACACCATATATTTT.

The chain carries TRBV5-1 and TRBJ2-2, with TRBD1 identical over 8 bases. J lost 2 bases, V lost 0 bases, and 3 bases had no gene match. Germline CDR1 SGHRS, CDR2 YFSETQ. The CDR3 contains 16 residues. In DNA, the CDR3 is TGCGCCAGCAGCTTGGCAGGGGGCGGAAACACCGGGGAGCTGTTTTTT. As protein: CASSLAGGGNTGELFF. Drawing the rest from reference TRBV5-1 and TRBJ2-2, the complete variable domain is KAGVTQTPRYLIKTRGQQVTLSCSPISGHRSVSWYQQTPGQGLQFLFEYFSETQRNKGNFPGRFSGRQFSNSRSEMNVSTLELGDSALYLCASSLAGGGNTGELFFGEGSRLTVL.

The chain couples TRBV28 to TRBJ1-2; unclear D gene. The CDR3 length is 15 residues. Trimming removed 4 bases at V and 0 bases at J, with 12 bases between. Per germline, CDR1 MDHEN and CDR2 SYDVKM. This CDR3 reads CASSSAGKANYGYTF. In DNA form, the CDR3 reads TGTGCCAGCAGTTCTGCGGGGAAGGCTAACTATGGCTACACCTTC.

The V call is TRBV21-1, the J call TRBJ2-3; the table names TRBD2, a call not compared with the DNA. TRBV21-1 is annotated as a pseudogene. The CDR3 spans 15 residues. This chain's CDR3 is CASRGLARHTDTQYF. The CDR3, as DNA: TGTGCCAGCAGGGGACTAGCGCGACACACAGATACGCAGTATTTT.

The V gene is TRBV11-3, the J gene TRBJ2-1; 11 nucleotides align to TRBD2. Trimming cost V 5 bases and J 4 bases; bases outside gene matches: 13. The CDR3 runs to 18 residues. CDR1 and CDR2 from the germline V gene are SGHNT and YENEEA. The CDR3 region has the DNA TGTGCCAGCAGCGGAGTGGTTGGGACTAGCGGACTATACAATGAGCAGTTCTTC. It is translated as CASSGVVGTSGLYNEQFF.